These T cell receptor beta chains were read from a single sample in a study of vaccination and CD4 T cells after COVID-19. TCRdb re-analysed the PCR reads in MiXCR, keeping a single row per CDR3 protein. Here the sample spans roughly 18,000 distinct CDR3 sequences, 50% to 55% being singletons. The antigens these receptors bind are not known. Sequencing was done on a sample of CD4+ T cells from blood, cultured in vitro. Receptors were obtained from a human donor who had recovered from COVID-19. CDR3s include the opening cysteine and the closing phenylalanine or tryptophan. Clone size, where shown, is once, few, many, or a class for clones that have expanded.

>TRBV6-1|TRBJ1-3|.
CASTRGGAGNTIYF
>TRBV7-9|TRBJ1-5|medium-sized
CASSDNRDSNQPQHF
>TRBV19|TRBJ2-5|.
CASSIGGQGVFQETQYF
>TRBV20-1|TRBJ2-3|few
CSASGISGHTDTQYF
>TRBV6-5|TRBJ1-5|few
CASSYVRQVENQPQHF
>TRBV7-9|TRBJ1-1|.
CASSLSMGTEAFF
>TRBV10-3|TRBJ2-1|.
CATQSGTSGSLDEQFF
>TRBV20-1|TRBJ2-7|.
CSAITSGGRYEQYF
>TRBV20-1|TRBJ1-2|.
CSTKDDSYGYTF
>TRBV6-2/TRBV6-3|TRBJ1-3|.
CASSYQQTGNTIYF
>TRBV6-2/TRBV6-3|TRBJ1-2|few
CASSYSGRGFDGYTF
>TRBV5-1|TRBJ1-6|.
CASSLSNDPGDSPLHF
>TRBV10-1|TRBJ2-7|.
CASRPGTGAEQYF
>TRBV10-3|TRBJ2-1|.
CAITPSGRSSYNEQFF
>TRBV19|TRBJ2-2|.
CASSPSFGGRGTGELFF
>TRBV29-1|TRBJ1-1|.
CSVQQTDEAFF
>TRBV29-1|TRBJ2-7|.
CSVRTGYGSYEQYF
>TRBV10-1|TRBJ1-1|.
CASSESRRPWGTEAFF
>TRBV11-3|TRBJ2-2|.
CASSLDERPTEELFF
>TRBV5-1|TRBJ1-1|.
CASSLGDSEAFF
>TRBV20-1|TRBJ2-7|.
CSARGSGLSYEQYF
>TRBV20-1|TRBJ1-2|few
CSARSQDRAYGYTF
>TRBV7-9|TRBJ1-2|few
CASSLGQGPGYTF
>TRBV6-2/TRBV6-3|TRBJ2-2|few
CASSLLEGAGELFF
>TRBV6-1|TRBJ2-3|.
CASSRMTSGISTDTQYF
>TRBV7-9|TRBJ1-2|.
CASSLMTAFNYGYTF
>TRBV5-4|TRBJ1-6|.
CASSSGQGKGSPLHF
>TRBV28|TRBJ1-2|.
CASSPRGDGYTF
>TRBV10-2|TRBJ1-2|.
CASTSTGAAGYTF
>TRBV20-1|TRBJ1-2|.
CSASLSQDYGYTF
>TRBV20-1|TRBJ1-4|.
CSARDGGVGEKLFF
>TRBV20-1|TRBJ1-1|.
CSARSGQLNTEAFF
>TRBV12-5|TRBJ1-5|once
CASGSRPQHF
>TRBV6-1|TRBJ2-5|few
CASSLLGGSETQYF
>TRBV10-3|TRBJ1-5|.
CAINRDGRDQPQHF
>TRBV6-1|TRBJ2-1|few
CASSRPGQGYNEQFF
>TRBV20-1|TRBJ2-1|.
CSATDLGSSSYNEQFF
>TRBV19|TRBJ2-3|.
CASSPRDYADTQYF
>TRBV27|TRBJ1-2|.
CASRTPLSRGNYGYTF
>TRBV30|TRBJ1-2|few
CAWIPDRGNGYTF
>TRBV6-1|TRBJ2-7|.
CASSEAEARLAGHEQYF